The 24 T cell receptor beta chains listed next were all sequenced from one sample in a study of pediatric ulcerative colitis. Generated by immunoSEQ multiplex PCR, the TCRdb table keeps only in-frame clones and is missing some. The data show 30,000 to 45,000 clones, roughly 73% seen once. The rectum was sampled with one to two pinch biopsies at colonoscopy. Material: gut tissue. The receptors originated from a boy aged 5-17 years with moderate ulcerative colitis.

The gene calls are TRBV7-2 and TRBJ1-2; tentatively, D is TRBD1 (5 bases). Germline CDR1 and CDR2: SGHTA and FQGNSA. The CDR3 consists of 14 residues. V was pared by 2 bases and J by 8 bases, with 15 bases between. As DNA, the CDR3 is TGTGCCAGCAGCTTAAGTGGGACCCTAAGGGGCTACACCTTC. Protein sequence: CASSLSGTLRGYTF.

The chain uses TRBV5-1 and TRBJ2-1; TRBD2 aligns across 13 bases. This CDR3 has 16 residues. Per germline, CDR1 SGHRS and CDR2 YFSETQ. V gave up 4 bases and J gave up 8 bases; unmatched junction bases: 9. CDR3 in amino acids: CASSPKTSGGLDEQFF. DNA of the CDR3: TGCGCCAGCAGCCCCAAGACTAGCGGGGGGCTGGATGAGCAGTTCTTC. The variable domain in full, completed from reference TRBV5-1 and TRBJ2-1, reads KAGVTQTPRYLIKTRGQQVTLSCSPISGHRSVSWYQQTPGQGLQFLFEYFSETQRNKGNFPGRFSGRQFSNSRSEMNVSTLELGDSALYLCASSPKTSGGLDEQFFGPGTRLTVL.

This chain connects TRBV6-5 to TRBJ2-1; a weak D match, TRBD1 (6 bases). The CDR3 has 15 amino acids. V shed 10 bases and J shed 8 bases, with 24 bases lying between them. CDR1 is MNHEY, CDR2 SVGAGI, per germline. The CDR3 region is CATTSPAGAKDEQFF. CDR3 nucleotides: TGTGCCACCACCTCCCCAGCAGGGGCCAAGGATGAGCAGTTCTTC.

A word on this clone: This specimen includes other DNA sequences encoding the same CDR3. The V and J genes are TRBV7-2 and TRBJ2-1; 12 bases are a match to TRBD2. Germline CDR1 SGHTA, CDR2 FQGNSA. Trimming at V came to 1 base and at J to 3 bases, leaving 1 base not matched to a gene. This CDR3 spans 16 amino acids. The CDR3 sequence: CASSLELAGGYNEQFF. The CDR3 bases are TGTGCCAGCAGCTTAGAACTAGCGGGGGGCTACAATGAGCAGTTCTTC.

This chain links TRBV2 with TRBJ2-7, with 9 bases fitting TRBD1. CDR3 length: 15 amino acids. Trimming took 6 bases from V and 5 from J; bases not matched to a gene: 11. The germline CDR1 and CDR2 sequences are SNHLY and FYNNEI. CDR3 amino acids: CASRRPGTGRNEQYF. The DNA of the CDR3 is TGTGCCAGCAGGCGACCCGGGACAGGGCGCAACGAGCAGTACTTC.

Here the CDR3 DNA reads TGTGCCAGCAGTTTATGGGGGACCCAGTACTTC. Encoded protein: CASSLWGTQYF. The chain recombines TRBV28 with TRBJ2-5; no reliable D call. The V end was cut by 0 bases, the J end by 7 bases, with 3 bases between. The germline CDR1 and CDR2 sequences are MDHEN and SYDVKM. The CDR3 spans 11 residues.

The chain carries TRBV7-9 and TRBJ1-2, with D uncertain. Trimming removed 4 bases from V and 4 bases from J, with 13 bases in between. CDR1 is SEHNR and CDR2 is FQNEAQ in the germline V gene (reference sequence). The CDR3 covers 14 residues. CDR3 in amino acids: CASSSEGAGYGYTF. The CDR3 DNA is TGTGCCAGCAGCTCCGAGGGCGCGGGCTATGGCTACACCTTC.

The chain uses TRBV19 and TRBJ1-5; unclear D gene. V was cut by 3 bases and J by 6 bases, with 12 bases left in between. CDR1 is LNHDA, CDR2 SQIVND, per germline (reference sequence). This CDR3 contains 14 residues. CDR3 DNA: TGTGCCAGTAGTATCAACGGTTTGGGTCAGCCCCAGCATTTT. Protein sequence: CASSINGLGQPQHF.

The chain uses TRBV29-1 and TRBJ2-5; D not certain. Germline V CDR1 and CDR2: SQVTM, ANQGSEA. With 4 bases removed from V and 2 bases from J, the gap between germline ends came to 11 bases. The CDR3 is 13 residues long. In DNA form, the CDR3 reads TGCAGCGTTGTGGCCGGCAGACAAGAGACCCAGTACTTC. This translates into CSVVAGRQETQYF.

This chain connects TRBV11-3 to TRBJ2-1; D gene unclear. Germline CDR1 reads SGHNT; CDR2 reads YENEEA. CDR3 size: 16 residues. V gave up 3 bases and J gave up 0 bases, with 12 bases separating them. CDR3 nucleotides: TGTGCCAGCAGCTTGGCCCTTAAGAGCTCCTACAATGAGCAGTTCTTC. Amino acids: CASSLALKSSYNEQFF.

J is TRBJ1-1 and V is TRBV7-2; D perhaps matches TRBD1 (6 bases). With 5 bases removed from V and 4 bases from J, the gap between germline ends came to 17 bases. CDR3 length equals 15 residues. CDR1 is SGHTA, CDR2 FQGNSA, per germline. CDR3 residues: CASSLEGDGGTEAFF. CDR3 DNA sequence: TGTGCCAGCAGCCTTGAGGGGGACGGGGGCACTGAAGCTTTCTTT.

The chain has TRBV5-8 and TRBJ1-4; D perhaps matches TRBD1 (5 bases). Germline V gene data show CDR1 as SGHTS and CDR2 as YDEGEE. Trimming removed 1 base from V and 5 bases from J, with 9 bases in between. The CDR3 sequence is 14 residues long. This chain's CDR3 is CASSLTGLNEKLFF. The CDR3 DNA follows: TGTGCCAGCAGCTTGACAGGCTTAAATGAAAAACTGTTTTTT. The entire variable domain, with the rest obtained from reference TRBV5-8 and TRBJ1-4, is as follows: EAGVTQSPTHLIKTRGQQATLRCSPISGHTSVYWYQQALGLGLQFLLWYDEGEERNRGNFPPRFSGRQFPNYSSELNVNALELEDSALYLCASSLTGLNEKLFFGSGTQLSVL.

This clone was observed a handful of times. The genes are TRBV11-2 and TRBJ1-5; D is perhaps TRBD1 (5 bases). Germline V gene sequence: CDR1 SGHAT, CDR2 FQNNGV. V was shortened by 3 bases and J by 3 bases, with 9 bases between the two germline ends. CDR3 length: 14 amino acids. CDR3 amino acids: CASSFTGPNQPQHF. The CDR3 DNA reads TGTGCCAGCAGCTTTACAGGTCCCAATCAGCCCCAGCATTTT.

With regard to this clone: Other nucleotide sequences in the sample specify the same CDR3. V usage is TRBV4-3 and J usage is TRBJ2-1; maybe TRBD2 (5 bases). This CDR3 is built from 15 residues. The V gene's germline CDR1 is LGHNA and CDR2 YSLEER. V was trimmed by 5 bases and J by 1 base, leaving 12 bases between them. The CDR3 is CASSSRAESYNEQFF. In DNA, the CDR3 is TGCGCCAGCAGCTCGAGGGCAGAATCCTACAATGAGCAGTTCTTC.

The rearrangement links TRBV6-6 to TRBJ2-7; TRBD1 might be the D (6 bases). The CDR3 has 14 residues. Trimming took off 2 bases at V and 5 bases at J, with 13 bases between the two ends. Germline V gene sequence: CDR1 MNHNY, CDR2 SVGAGI (reference sequence). The CDR3 DNA follows: TGTGCCAGCAGTTACGAAAGGGGGTTCCACGAGCAGTACTTC. Its translation: CASSYERGFHEQYF.

The V and J genes are TRBV7-9 and TRBJ2-1; D may be TRBD1 or TRBD2 (5 bases each). With 4 bases removed from V and 14 bases from J, the gap between germline ends came to 15 bases. The CDR3 loop spans 12 amino acids. CDR1 is SEHNR, CDR2 FQNEAQ, per germline (reference sequence). CDR3 loop: CASSSSRRGEFF. CDR3 sequence (DNA): TGTGCCAGCAGCTCCTCCAGGAGAGGGGAGTTCTTC.

The genes are TRBV5-1 and TRBJ1-1; no firm D call. Germline loops: CDR1 SGHRS, CDR2 YFSETQ. V was clipped by 0 bases and J by 2 bases, with 14 bases between them. This CDR3 has 16 amino acids. CDR3 nucleotide sequence: TGCGCCAGCAGCTTGGGTTCGGGGATCGAAAACACTGAAGCTTTCTTT. Its protein is CASSLGSGIENTEAFF.

The CDR3 region is CASSLAGSYEQYF. The DNA of the CDR3 is TGTGCCAGCTCACTGGCGGGGAGTTACGAGCAGTACTTC. J is TRBJ2-7 and V is TRBV18, with TRBD2 as a possible D gene (6 bases). Per germline, CDR1 KGHSH and CDR2 LQKENI. V lost 4 bases to trimming and J lost 4 bases, with 11 bases between them. CDR3 length: 13 residues.

This rearrangement joins TRBV5-8 to TRBJ2-1, with D perhaps being TRBD1 or TRBD2 (5 bases each). The germline gives CDR1 SGHTS, CDR2 YDEGEE. V gave up 1 base and J gave up 9 bases, with 11 bases separating them. The CDR3 contains 13 residues. The CDR3 coding sequence is TGTGCCAGCAGCTTGTCGGGGCAACTTGAGCAGTTCTTC. This codes for CASSLSGQLEQFF.

The rearrangement uses TRBV20-1 and TRBJ1-1; the D gene is possibly TRBD1 (5 bases). Germline V CDR1 and CDR2: DFQATT, SNEGSKA (reference sequence). V was shortened by 7 bases and J by 6 bases, with 12 bases between the two germline ends. The CDR3 is made up of 11 amino acids. The CDR3 reads CSVQGDPEAFF. The CDR3 DNA follows: TGCAGTGTGCAGGGAGACCCTGAAGCTTTCTTT.

On this clone itself: This specimen includes other DNA sequences encoding the same CDR3. This chain joins TRBV5-4 and TRBJ2-1, with 8 bases aligning to TRBD2. Germline-derived CDR1 and CDR2 are SGHNT and YYREEE (reference sequence). V shed 0 bases, J shed 6 bases, and the junction held 2 bases outside the gene matches. The CDR3 extends over 14 amino acids. CDR3 residues: CASSLAGGGNEQFF. The CDR3 DNA sequence: TGTGCCAGCAGCTTGGCCGGGGGGGGCAATGAGCAGTTCTTC.

The V gene is TRBV6-4, the J gene TRBJ1-4; D is unresolved. Between the trimmed V and J ends, which lost 0 bases and 7 bases, there was a span of 9 bases. The CDR3 extends over 14 amino acids. Germline lookup yields CDR1 MRHNA and CDR2 SNTAGT. The CDR3 DNA reads as TGTGCCAGCAGTGACTCCGGCAGGAGTGAAAAACTGTTTTTT. Amino acids: CASSDSGRSEKLFF.

This clone was observed a few times. This chain links TRBV7-9 with TRBJ2-7, with 7 positions matching TRBD2. With V trimmed by 5 bases and J by 3 bases, 7 bases remained unmatched. The germline CDR1 and CDR2 sequences are SEHNR and FQNEAQ (reference sequence). The CDR3 is 14 amino acids. The CDR3 DNA sequence: TGTGCCAGCAGCCCGACTGCGGGGGACTACGAGCAGTACTTC. It yields the protein CASSPTAGDYEQYF.

The J gene is TRBJ2-5, the V gene TRBV5-8; 7 bases match TRBD2. Germline CDR1 SGHTS, CDR2 YDEGEE. J lost 1 base, V lost 3 bases, and 3 bases had no gene match. The CDR3 has 14 residues. CDR3 loop: CASSSGGVQETQYF. The CDR3 nucleotides read TGTGCCAGCAGCTCGGGGGGAGTCCAAGAGACCCAGTACTTC.